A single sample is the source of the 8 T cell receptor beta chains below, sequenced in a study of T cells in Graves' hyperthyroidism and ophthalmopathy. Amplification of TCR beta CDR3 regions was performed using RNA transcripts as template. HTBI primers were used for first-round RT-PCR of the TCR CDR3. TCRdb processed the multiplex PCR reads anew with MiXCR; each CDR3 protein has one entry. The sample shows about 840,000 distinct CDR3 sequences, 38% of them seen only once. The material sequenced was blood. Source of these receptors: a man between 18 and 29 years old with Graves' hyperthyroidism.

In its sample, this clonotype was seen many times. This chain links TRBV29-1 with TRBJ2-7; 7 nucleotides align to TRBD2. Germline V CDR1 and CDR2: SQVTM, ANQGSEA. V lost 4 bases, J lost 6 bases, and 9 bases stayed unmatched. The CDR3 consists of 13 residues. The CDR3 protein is CSVVGGGSGEQYF. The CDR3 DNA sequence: TGCAGCGTTGTTGGGGGGGGTTCGGGCGAGCAGTACTTC.

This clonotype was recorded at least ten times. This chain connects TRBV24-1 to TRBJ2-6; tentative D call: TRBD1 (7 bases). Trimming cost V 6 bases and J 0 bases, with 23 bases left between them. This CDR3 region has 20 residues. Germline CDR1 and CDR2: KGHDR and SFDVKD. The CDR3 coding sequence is TGTGCCACCAGTCCGCGACCCACGACAGGGACTTACTCTGGGGCCAACGTCCTGACTTTC. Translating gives CATSPRPTTGTYSGANVLTF.

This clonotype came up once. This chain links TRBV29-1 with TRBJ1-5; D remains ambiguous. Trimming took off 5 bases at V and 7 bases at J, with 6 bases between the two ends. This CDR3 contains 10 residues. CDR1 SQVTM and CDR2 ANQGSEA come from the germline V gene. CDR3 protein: CSVSGQPQHF. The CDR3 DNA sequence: TGCAGCGTTTCGGGACAGCCCCAGCATTTT.

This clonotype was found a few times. The CDR3 coding sequence is TGTGCCAGCAGCCAAGATCGGATCGGTGCTAACTATGGCTACACCTTC. As protein: CASSQDRIGANYGYTF. The chain joins TRBV11-3 to TRBJ1-2; D unresolved. Trimming stripped 5 bases from V and 0 bases from J, with 16 bases between. The germline V gene has CDR1 SGHNT and CDR2 YENEEA. This CDR3 contains 16 residues.

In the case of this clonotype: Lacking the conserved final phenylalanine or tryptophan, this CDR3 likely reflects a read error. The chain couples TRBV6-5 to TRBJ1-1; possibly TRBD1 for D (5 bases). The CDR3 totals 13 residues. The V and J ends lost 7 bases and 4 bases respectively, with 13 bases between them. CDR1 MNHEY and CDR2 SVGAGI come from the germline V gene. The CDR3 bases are TGTGCCAGCATCCCCTCGGGACCCACTGAAGCTTTCCTT. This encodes CASIPSGPTEAFL.

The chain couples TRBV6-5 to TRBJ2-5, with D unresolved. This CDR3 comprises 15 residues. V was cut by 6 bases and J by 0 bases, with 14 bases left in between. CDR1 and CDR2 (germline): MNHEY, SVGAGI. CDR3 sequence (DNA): TGTGCCAGCAGGGTTGGCTGGCAGAACCAAGAGACCCAGTACTTC. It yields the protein CASRVGWQNQETQYF.

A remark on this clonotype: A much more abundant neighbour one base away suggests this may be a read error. The CDR3 loop is CATKGPRYGQYF. The DNA for the CDR3 is TGTGCCACCAAGGGACCGCGCTACGGGCAGTACTTC. V and J are TRBV2 and TRBJ2-7; D possibly uses TRBD1 or TRBD2 (5 bases each). This CDR3 is 12 amino acids long. Germline CDR1 SNHLY, CDR2 FYNNEI.

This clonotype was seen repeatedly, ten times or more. CDR3 amino acids: CASSSARLGWDEQYF. The DNA for the CDR3 is TGTGCCAGCAGCTCGGCTCGTTTGGGGTGGGACGAGCAGTACTTC. This sequence joins TRBV7-2 and TRBJ2-7, with D unclear. The CDR3 loop spans 15 amino acids. Germline V lookup: CDR1 SGHTA, CDR2 FQGNSA. V gave up 4 bases and J gave up 5 bases, with 18 bases separating them.